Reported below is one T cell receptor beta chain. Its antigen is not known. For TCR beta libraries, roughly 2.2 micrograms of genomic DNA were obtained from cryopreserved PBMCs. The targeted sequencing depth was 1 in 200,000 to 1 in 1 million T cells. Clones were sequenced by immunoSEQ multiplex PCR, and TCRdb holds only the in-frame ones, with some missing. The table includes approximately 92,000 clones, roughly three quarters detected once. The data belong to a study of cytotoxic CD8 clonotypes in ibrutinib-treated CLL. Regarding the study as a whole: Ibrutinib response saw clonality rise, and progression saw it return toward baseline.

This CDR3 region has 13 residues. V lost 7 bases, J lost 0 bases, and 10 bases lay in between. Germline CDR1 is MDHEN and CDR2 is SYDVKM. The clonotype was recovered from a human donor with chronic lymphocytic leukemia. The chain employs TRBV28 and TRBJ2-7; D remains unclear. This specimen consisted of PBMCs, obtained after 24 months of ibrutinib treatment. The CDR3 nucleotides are TGTGCCAGCATCTCAAGGAGCTCCTACGAGCAGTACTTC. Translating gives CASISRSSYEQYF.